This TCR beta chain was documented in a study of T-cell memory formation after mild COVID-19. General study results and limits: CM and EM subsets held most contracting CD4+ clones; EMRA held CD8+ ones. A subset of responding clones appeared in pre-infection memory, suggesting cross-reactive memory joined. Among clones contracting day 15 to 85, CD4/CD8 was balanced, whereas later expanders leaned CD4+.

In TCRdb, the 5' RACE reads were re-called with MiXCR into one record per CDR3 protein. The data contain 210,000 or so distinct CDR3 sequences, more than 25% of them singletons. Germline lookup yields CDR1 MNHNS and CDR2 SASEGT. The CDR3 contains 13 residues. The V end was cut by 7 bases, the J end by 8 bases, with 15 bases between. There are a few counts of this clonotype. What it binds is unknown. Sequencing was done on a sample of PBMCs or a T cell subset sorted from them (not recorded which). The receptor comes from an adult woman who had mild COVID-19 (a few samples of this study predate the infection). Cell type and time point are not known. This sequence joins TRBV6-1 and TRBJ1-5; D is perhaps TRBD1 (6 bases). This chain's CDR3 is CASNREWGEPQHF. The CDR3 DNA sequence: TGTGCCAGCAACAGGGAATGGGGGGAGCCCCAGCATTTT.